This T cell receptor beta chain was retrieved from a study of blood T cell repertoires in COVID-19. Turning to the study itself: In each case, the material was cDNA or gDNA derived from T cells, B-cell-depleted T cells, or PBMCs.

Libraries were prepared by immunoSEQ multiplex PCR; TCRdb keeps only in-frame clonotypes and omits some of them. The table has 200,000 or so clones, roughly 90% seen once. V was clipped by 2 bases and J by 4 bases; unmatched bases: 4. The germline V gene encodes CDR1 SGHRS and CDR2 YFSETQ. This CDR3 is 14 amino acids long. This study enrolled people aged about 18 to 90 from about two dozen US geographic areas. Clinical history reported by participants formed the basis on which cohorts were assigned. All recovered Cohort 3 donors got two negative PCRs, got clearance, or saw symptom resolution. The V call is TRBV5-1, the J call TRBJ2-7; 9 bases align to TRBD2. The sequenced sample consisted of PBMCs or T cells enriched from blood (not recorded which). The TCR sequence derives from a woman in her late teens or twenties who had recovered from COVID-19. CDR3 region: CASSFGGGEYEQYF. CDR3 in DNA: TGCGCCAGCAGCTTTGGCGGGGGGGAGTACGAGCAGTACTTC.